A selection of T cell receptor beta chains follows, all from one sample in a study of T cell repertoires in cytomegalovirus infection. TCRdb used MiXCR to reprocess the reads, holding one entry per CDR3 protein. The sample includes about 100,000 distinct CDR3 sequences, about 40% of them seen just once. These TCRs are of unknown antigen specificity. Specimen: CD8+ T cells from cultured PBMCs, collected from culture after CMV antigen stimulation. These TCRs come from a human donor in good health (CMV status not recorded). Some clones in this sample may be carry-over from other donors' samples. Each CDR3 is given with its conserved first and last residue. D genes are given only for firm matches. Clone sizes are given selectively: once, few, many, or a class where the clone is expanded.

TRBD2	TRBV27	.	TRBJ2-5	CASSSRGGRETQYF	TGTGCCAGCAGTTCCCGGGGGGGCCGAGAGACCCAGTACTTC
.	TRBV7-2	.	TRBJ2-7	CVSSSRGGGYEQYF	TGTGTCAGCAGCTCCCGCGGCGGAGGCTACGAGCAGTACTTC
TRBD2	TRBV28	.	TRBJ2-7	CASSSLRTSGRDYEQYF	TGTGCCAGCAGTTCCCTCCGGACTAGCGGGCGAGACTACGAGCAGTACTTC
.	TRBV7-2	few	TRBJ1-3	CASSLITTPSGNTIYF	TGTGCCAGCAGCTTAATAACGACGCCCTCTGGAAACACCATATATTTT
TRBD2	TRBV7-8	.	TRBJ2-5	CASSSLIAGAGETQYF	TGTGCCAGCAGCTCCCTTATAGCGGGGGCCGGTGAGACCCAGTACTTC
.	TRBV7-9	few	TRBJ1-1	CASTPTAEAFF	TGTGCCAGCACCCCGACCGCTGAAGCTTTCTTT
.	TRBV13	.	TRBJ2-7	CASSLWQGDEQYF	TGTGCCAGCAGCTTGTGGCAGGGCGACGAGCAGTACTTC
.	TRBV20-1	.	TRBJ1-1	CSAREGTIWEAFF	TGCAGTGCTAGGGAGGGGACCATCTGGGAAGCTTTCTTT
.	TRBV4-2	many	TRBJ1-1	CASSQESLGGTEAFF	TGTGCCAGCAGCCAAGAAAGTCTAGGGGGAACTGAAGCTTTCTTT
.	TRBV28	.	TRBJ1-1	CASRETTGYTEAFF	TGTGCCAGCCGGGAGACGACAGGCTACACTGAAGCTTTCTTT